This TCR beta chain is from a study of CD8 T cells in ankylosing spondylitis. Whole-study findings and limits: Blood of patients with ankylosing spondylitis appeared to be characterized by a TCR beta motif of seven or eight highly homologous variants. Researchers report that disease-linked clones proved CD8+ and relatively rare in peripheral blood.

Ten or more counts support this clonotype. Its antigen remains unidentified. The length of the CDR3 is 14 residues. V shed 7 bases and J shed 5 bases, with 17 bases lying between them. TCRdb recomputed calls from the 5' RACE reads with MiXCR, one row per CDR3 protein. The profile shows some 840,000 distinct CDR3 sequences, 12% of them singletons. The sequence derives from a male donor with ankylosing spondylitis. J is TRBJ1-1 and V is TRBV12-3 or TRBV12-4; a possible D gene is TRBD1 (5 bases). Sequencing was carried out using blood, either unsorted or a sorted T cell fraction (not recorded which). The CDR3, as DNA: TGTGCCAGCACCACCGGGGGAGGCGCGACTGAAGCTTTCTTT. Translating gives CASTTGGGATEAFF.